This T cell receptor (beta chain) was captured in a study of blood T cells in healthy people across ages. Overall study: Template switching retrieved approximately one barcoded beta molecule for each two T cells.

Combining a sample-barcoded 5' primer with a J-beta primer mix, a second PCR ran for roughly 7 to 12 cycles. TCRdb re-called the 5' RACE reads with MiXCR, one entry per CDR3 protein. The profile covers fewer than 700,000 distinct CDR3 sequences, with around 48% appearing a single time and 20% to 25% taken by the ten largest. The CDR3 length is 16 residues. In germline, CDR1 is SGHRS, CDR2 YFSETQ. Trimming took 0 bases from V and 6 from J, leaving 16 bases between them. Study results and caveats: The diversity estimates, figures obtained from one million T cells, were considered underestimates.

In the case of this clonotype: Its target is unknown.

The rearrangement links TRBV5-1 to TRBJ2-1, with a weak D call TRBD2 (5 bases). The source of this sequence is a man at least 80 years old in good health. Sample: blood. The CDR3 protein is CASSLVTGLVLNEQFF. The CDR3 nucleotides read TGCGCCAGCAGCTTGGTTACGGGATTGGTGCTCAATGAGCAGTTCTTC. The entire variable domain, with the rest obtained from reference TRBV5-1 and TRBJ2-1, is as follows: KAGVTQTPRYLIKTRGQQVTLSCSPISGHRSVSWYQQTPGQGLQFLFEYFSETQRNKGNFPGRFSGRQFSNSRSEMNVSTLELGDSALYLCASSLVTGLVLNEQFFGPGTRLTVL.